One sample yielded the 21 T cell receptor beta chains listed below, sequenced in a study of somatic mutations in cytotoxic T cells in rheumatoid arthritis. Assay used: immunoSEQ multiplex PCR; TCRdb lists only in-frame clones, some missing. The data contain under 15,000 clones, less than 90% of them singletons. The sample taken for sequencing was CD8+ T cells sorted from blood. The receptor source for this set is an older woman in good health.

V gene TRBV27 combines with J gene TRBJ2-3, with D perhaps TRBD2 (6 bases). The CDR3 consists of 16 residues. Looked up from germline, CDR1 is MNHEY and CDR2 is SMNVEV (reference sequence). V lost 4 bases and J 0 bases, leaving 14 bases between the germline ends. CDR3 loop: CASSSGPGVSTDTQYF. CDR3 in DNA: TGTGCCAGCAGTTCGGGACCGGGGGTCAGCACAGATACGCAGTATTTT.

This sequence joins TRBV9 and TRBJ2-5; TRBD2 agrees at 8 bases. The CDR3 extends over 16 amino acids. Germline assignment: CDR1 SGDLS and CDR2 YYNGEE. Trimming at V came to 0 bases and at J to 5 bases, leaving 9 bases not matched to a gene. Here the CDR3 reads CASSVAGRGAGETQYF. CDR3 nucleotide sequence: TGTGCCAGCAGCGTAGCTGGGCGGGGGGCCGGGGAGACCCAGTACTTC.

The chain combines TRBV7-9 with TRBJ2-2; 9 bases are shared with TRBD1. V lost 5 bases, J lost 5 bases, and 9 bases stayed unmatched. The CDR3 contains 16 residues. Germline assignment: CDR1 SEHNR and CDR2 FQNEAQ (reference sequence). The CDR3 here is CASSQLPGQGTGELFF. The CDR3 bases are TGTGCCAGCAGCCAACTTCCGGGACAGGGAACCGGGGAGCTGTTTTTT.

The chain combines TRBV6-6 with TRBJ1-2, with 7 bases matching TRBD1. CDR3 length equals 14 residues. Germline CDR1 is MNHNY and CDR2 is SVGAGI (reference sequence). Trimming at V came to 2 bases and at J to 8 bases, leaving 8 bases not matched to a gene. CDR3 sequence (DNA): TGTGCCAGCAGTTACGCTGACAGGGATCGGGGCTACACCTTC. Amino acid sequence: CASSYADRDRGYTF.

This clone appeared once. The gene calls are TRBV5-1 and TRBJ2-7; D is ambiguous. Trimming cost V 0 bases and J 0 bases, with 7 bases left between them. Germline V lookup: CDR1 SGHRS, CDR2 YFSETQ. The CDR3 extends over 14 amino acids. The CDR3 spells CASSLVPGSYEQYF. In DNA form, the CDR3 reads TGCGCCAGCAGCTTGGTGCCAGGCTCCTACGAGCAGTACTTC.

This clone has a handful of counts. The chain employs TRBV7-2 and TRBJ2-1; 11 bases line up with TRBD2. CDR3 size: 19 residues. Trimming at V came to 1 base and at J to 5 bases, leaving 13 bases not matched to a gene. From germline, CDR1 is SGHTA and CDR2 FQGNSA. The CDR3 sequence is CASSLEDRPLAGDHNEQFF. CDR3 sequence (DNA): TGTGCCAGCAGCTTAGAGGACCGCCCACTAGCGGGGGACCACAATGAGCAGTTCTTC.

The V and J genes are TRBV7-9 and TRBJ1-4, with TRBD1 identical over 8 bases. Per the germline V gene, CDR1 is SEHNR and CDR2 is FQNEAQ (reference sequence). There are 15 residues in the CDR3. V lost 4 bases, J lost 3 bases, and 4 bases stayed unmatched. The CDR3 nucleotides are TGTGCCAGCAGCTCGGACAGGGAGCCTAATGAAAAACTGTTTTTT. Translation gives CASSSDREPNEKLFF.

The J gene is TRBJ2-1, the V gene TRBV9; D not resolved. CDR3 size: 11 residues. Trimming shortened V by 0 bases and J by 9 bases, and 4 bases separated the two germline ends. Germline V gene sequence: CDR1 SGDLS, CDR2 YYNGEE. CDR3: CASSVGGEQFF. In DNA form, the CDR3 reads TGTGCCAGCAGCGTAGGCGGTGAGCAGTTCTTC.

This rearrangement joins TRBV5-5 to TRBJ2-1; tentatively, D is TRBD2 (5 bases). Trimming took off 1 base at V and 8 bases at J, with 16 bases between the two ends. Looked up from germline, CDR1 is SGHKS and CDR2 is YYEKEE (reference sequence). The CDR3 extends over 15 amino acids. This CDR3 is CASSLQRTWGDEQFF. The CDR3 DNA reads TGTGCCAGCAGCTTGCAGCGGACTTGGGGAGATGAGCAGTTCTTC.

The chain carries TRBV14 and TRBJ1-1; perhaps TRBD1 as D (6 bases). The length of the CDR3 is 13 residues. Germline CDR1 reads SGHDN; CDR2 reads FVKESK. V was clipped by 3 bases and J by 8 bases, with 13 bases between them. The CDR3 is CASSQGTGTEAFF. The CDR3 bases are TGTGCCAGCAGCCAGGGGACCGGGACAGAAGCTTTCTTT.

The gene calls are TRBV6-5 and TRBJ1-2, with TRBD1 matching over 7 bases. The CDR3 has 14 amino acids. Germline assignment: CDR1 MNHEY and CDR2 SVGAGI. Trimming cost V 5 bases and J 5 bases; bases outside gene matches: 8. The CDR3 bases are TGTGCCAGCAGTACCCCGGACAGGACTTATGGCTACACCTTC. This codes for CASSTPDRTYGYTF.

This chain connects TRBV6-6 to TRBJ2-2; D unclear. The CDR3 sequence is 13 residues long. With 7 bases removed from V and 7 bases from J, the gap between germline ends came to 13 bases. In germline, CDR1 is MNHNY, CDR2 SVGAGI (reference sequence). The CDR3, as DNA: TGTGCCAGCAAGAGGCCTGACCACGGGGAGCTGTTTTTT. Translation: CASKRPDHGELFF.

The chain couples TRBV28 to TRBJ1-5, with D maybe TRBD1 (5 bases). V shed 3 bases and J shed 4 bases, with 13 bases lying between them. Per the germline V gene, CDR1 is MDHEN and CDR2 is SYDVKM. CDR3 length: 15 residues. The CDR3 region has the DNA TGTGCCAGCAGTTTCCCCAGACAGATTAATCAGCCCCAGCATTTT. Its protein product is CASSFPRQINQPQHF.

The chain combines TRBV11-2 with TRBJ1-1; D is undetermined. V dropped 0 bases and J dropped 1 base, with 3 bases sitting between them. The germline gives CDR1 SGHAT, CDR2 FQNNGV. CDR3 size: 13 residues. The CDR3 DNA follows: TGTGCCAGCAGCTTAGACGGGAACACTGAAGCTTTCTTT. It yields the protein CASSLDGNTEAFF.

This clone was picked up one time. The chain combines TRBV14 with TRBJ2-2; 10 bases match TRBD2. CDR1 and CDR2 (germline): SGHDN, FVKESK. V trimming: 4 bases; J trimming: 4 bases; junction bases outside the gene matches: 6. CDR3 length: 16 residues. The CDR3 DNA is TGTGCCAGCAGCCGAACGGGACTAGCGACCACCGGGGAGCTGTTTTTT. Translation gives CASSRTGLATTGELFF.

The chain carries TRBV29-1 and TRBJ2-5; the D gene is possibly TRBD1 (6 bases). Trimming left V 0 bases short and J 1 base short, with 12 bases between. The CDR3 extends over 15 amino acids. Germline values: CDR1 SQVTM, CDR2 ANQGSEA. The CDR3 loop is CSVEDPGTPQETQYF. The CDR3 coding sequence is TGCAGCGTTGAAGATCCTGGGACACCCCAAGAGACCCAGTACTTC. The variable domain in full, with the rest retrieved from reference TRBV29-1 and TRBJ2-5, is SAVISQKPSRDICQRGTSLTIQCQVDSQVTMMFWYRQQPGQSLTLIATANQGSEATYESGFVIDKFPISRPNLTFSTLTVSNMSPEDSSIYLCSVEDPGTPQETQYFGPGTRLLVL.

The chain carries TRBV7-8 and TRBJ2-2; D is undetermined. Trimming left V 2 bases short and J 8 bases short, with 15 bases between. CDR1 and CDR2 from the germline V gene are SGHVS and FQNEAQ. The CDR3 runs 15 residues. The DNA of the CDR3 is TGTGCCAGCAGCTTACTGAACAGTGCAATGGGGGAGCTGTTTTTT. Encoded protein: CASSLLNSAMGELFF.

The chain carries TRBV7-9 and TRBJ1-2; TRBD1 is a possible D gene (6 bases). Trimming left V 3 bases short and J 7 bases short, with 18 bases between. CDR3 length: 15 residues. Germline CDR1 and CDR2: SEHNR and FQNEAQ (reference sequence). Written as DNA, the CDR3 is TGTGCCAGCAGCTTTTCCGGGGCAGGGGAGGGTGGCTACACCTTC. Its translation is CASSFSGAGEGGYTF.

The chain recombines TRBV7-9 with TRBJ2-7; 8 bases agree with TRBD1. Germline values: CDR1 SEHNR, CDR2 FQNEAQ (reference sequence). CDR3 length: 12 amino acids. Germline trimming cut 5 bases from V and 6 bases from J; bases unmatched to any gene: 3. The CDR3 loop is CASSPGGVEQYV. Here the CDR3 DNA reads TGTGCCAGCAGCCCAGGGGGCGTCGAGCAGTACGTC.

The chain combines TRBV11-2 with TRBJ2-4; D call uncertain. The CDR3 is made up of 10 amino acids. The V gene's germline CDR1 is SGHAT and CDR2 FQNNGV. V was shortened by 8 bases and J by 5 bases, with 4 bases between the two germline ends. For the CDR3, the DNA is TGTGCCAGCTCGGAAAACATTCAGTACTTC. Translated: CASSENIQYF.

The gene calls are TRBV4-1 and TRBJ2-1, with 11 bases fitting TRBD1. The CDR3 is made up of 15 amino acids. The V and J ends lost 1 base and 8 bases, in that order; junction bases with no gene match: 4. CDR1 and CDR2 from the germline V gene are MGHRA and YSYEKL. CDR3 nucleotide sequence: TGCGCCAGCAGCCAAGCAGGGACAGGGGGGGATGAGCAGTTCTTC. Amino acid sequence: CASSQAGTGGDEQFF.